The 18 T cell receptor beta chains in this list originate from one sample, sequenced in a study of blood T cell repertoires in COVID-19. The protocol was immunoSEQ multiplex PCR, while the TCRdb copy is restricted to in-frame clones and leaves out a portion. The repertoire holds around 250,000 clones, with 70% to 90% as singletons. The source material was PBMCs or T cells enriched from blood (not recorded which). Receptor source: a man younger than 35 who had recovered from COVID-19.

The chain carries TRBV18 and TRBJ1-2; 8 nucleotides match TRBD1. The junction had 8 bases not matched to a gene; V was cut back by 6 bases and J by 2 bases. CDR3 length equals 15 residues. The V gene's germline CDR1 is KGHSH and CDR2 LQKENI. The CDR3 loop is CASSEKDRENYGYTF. DNA of the CDR3: TGTGCCAGCTCGGAAAAGGACAGGGAAAACTATGGCTACACCTTC.

CDR3 loop: CASSFTDRAYEQYF. CDR3 bases: TGTGCCAGCAGCTTTACGGACAGGGCCTACGAGCAGTACTTC. V gene TRBV5-6 combines with J gene TRBJ2-7; 8 bases align to TRBD1. The CDR3 loop spans 14 amino acids. Germline assignment: CDR1 SGHDT and CDR2 YYEEEE. The J segment lost 2 bases and the V segment lost 2 bases, leaving 3 bases of the junction unmatched.

The rearrangement joins TRBV7-3 to TRBJ2-5; 13 bases are a match to TRBD2. The J segment lost 4 bases and the V segment lost 5 bases, leaving 4 bases of the junction unmatched. This CDR3 contains 15 residues. Germline CDR1 reads SGHTA; CDR2 reads FQGTGA. The DNA of the CDR3 is TGTGCCAGCAGCCCCGGGACTAGCGGGACAGAGACCCAGTACTTC. It specifies CASSPGTSGTETQYF.

The chain links TRBV6-1 to TRBJ2-7; D unresolved. Germline CDR1 MNHNS, CDR2 SASEGT. This CDR3 has 14 amino acids. V was shortened by 1 base and J by 0 bases, with 7 bases between the two germline ends. CDR3 protein: CASSEDRFSYEQYF. The DNA for the CDR3 is TGTGCCAGCAGTGAAGACAGATTCTCCTACGAGCAGTACTTC.

The chain combines TRBV28 with TRBJ2-6; 7 bases are shared with TRBD1. V was pared by 6 bases and J by 9 bases, with 5 bases of the junction left unmatched. The CDR3 totals 13 residues. Germline V gene data show CDR1 as MDHEN and CDR2 as SYDVKM. The DNA of the CDR3 is TGTGCCAGCAGACAAGGGGGCCTCAACGTCCTGACTTTC. It yields the protein CASRQGGLNVLTF.

The CDR3 DNA is TGCAGCGTTGAGAGAGTGTGGGGGACAAACGCTAACTATGGCTACACCTTC. Translating it yields CSVERVWGTNANYGYTF. This rearrangement joins TRBV29-1 to TRBJ1-2, with D maybe TRBD1 (6 bases). Trimming removed 3 bases at V and 0 bases at J, with 20 bases between. CDR3 length equals 17 residues. Germline CDR1 and CDR2: SQVTM and ANQGSEA. The whole variable domain, filled in from reference TRBV29-1 and TRBJ1-2, reads SAVISQKPSRDICQRGTSLTIQCQVDSQVTMMFWYRQQPGQSLTLIATANQGSEATYESGFVIDKFPISRPNLTFSTLTVSNMSPEDSSIYLCSVERVWGTNANYGYTFGSGTRLTVV.

CDR3 sequence: CASSPGQGGTGELFF. Here the CDR3 DNA reads TGTGCCAGCAGCCCAGGTCAGGGGGGAACCGGGGAGCTGTTTTTT. This chain links TRBV7-2 with TRBJ2-2; maybe TRBD1 (7 bases). The CDR3 runs 15 residues. Germline lookup yields CDR1 SGHTA and CDR2 FQGNSA. Trimming took 5 bases from V and 5 from J, leaving 15 bases between them.

V and J are TRBV15 and TRBJ2-5, with a weak D call TRBD1 (6 bases). CDR1 and CDR2 from the germline V gene are LNHNV and YYDKDF (reference sequence). CDR3 length: 16 residues. V dropped 2 bases and J dropped 5 bases, with 18 bases sitting between them. In nucleotides, the CDR3 is TGTGCCACCAGCAGATCCATCGCAGGGGCGCGGGAGACCCAGTACTTC. Translation: CATSRSIAGARETQYF. The full variable domain, with the rest looked up from reference TRBV15 and TRBJ2-5, is DAMVIQNPRYQVTQFGKPVTLSCSQTLNHNVMYWYQQKSSQAPKLLFHYYDKDFNNEADTPDNFQSRRPNTSFCFLDIRSPGLGDTAMYLCATSRSIAGARETQYFGPGTRLLVL.

A single count supports this clone. The chain employs TRBV10-2 and TRBJ2-3; 9 nucleotides line up with TRBD2. The V and J ends lost 6 bases and 2 bases, in that order; junction bases with no gene match: 18. Germline V gives CDR1 WSHSY, CDR2 SAAADI. This CDR3 is built from 19 residues. The CDR3 protein is CASSAGWGLAGEYTDTQYF. The CDR3 nucleotides read TGCGCCAGCAGCGCGGGTTGGGGTTTAGCGGGAGAGTACACAGATACGCAGTATTTT.

This clone appeared a few times. The CDR3 nucleotides read TGTGCCAGCGGAAATGGGGAGGGGTACAATGAGCAGTTCTTC. This gives the protein CASGNGEGYNEQFF. This chain connects TRBV19 to TRBJ2-1; 7 bases fit TRBD2. The V and J ends lost 9 bases and 4 bases, in that order; junction bases with no gene match: 9. The CDR3 length is 14 residues. Germline lookup yields CDR1 LNHDA and CDR2 SQIVND (reference sequence).

The rearrangement uses TRBV19 and TRBJ1-4, with D possibly matching TRBD1 (6 bases). Trimming pared 1 base from V and 7 bases from J, leaving 13 bases between. Germline assignment: CDR1 LNHDA and CDR2 SQIVND (reference sequence). This CDR3 has 15 residues. As DNA, the CDR3 is TGTGCCAGTAGTATAGCTGCTGGGGGCCTTGAAAAACTGTTTTTT. Translated: CASSIAAGGLEKLFF.

The chain links TRBV11-3 to TRBJ1-5; weak D call: TRBD1 (6 bases). Germline CDR1 SGHNT, CDR2 YENEEA. The CDR3 sequence is 17 residues long. Trimming left V 0 bases short and J 6 bases short, with 18 bases between. The CDR3 here is CASSLDGLMDRTQPQHF. The CDR3 DNA follows: TGTGCCAGCAGCTTAGATGGGCTCATGGACAGAACTCAGCCCCAGCATTTT.

About this clone itself: Other DNA sequences in this sample translate to the same CDR3. The CDR3 sequence is CASSPSEEYYGYTF. The CDR3 DNA follows: TGTGCCAGCTCACCAAGCGAGGAGTACTATGGCTACACCTTC. This rearrangement joins TRBV18 to TRBJ1-2, with D unclear. The CDR3 spans 14 residues. Deletions cut 2 bases from V and 3 bases from J, with 10 bases between. The germline V gene encodes CDR1 KGHSH and CDR2 LQKENI.

Note on this clone: Other nucleotide sequences from this sample produce the same CDR3. The chain couples TRBV6-5 to TRBJ1-1, with unresolved D. This CDR3 is built from 14 residues. Germline CDR1 and CDR2: MNHEY and SVGAGI. V was cut by 3 bases and J by 5 bases, with 13 bases left in between. The CDR3 sequence is CASSYSPRGTEAFF. In DNA form, the CDR3 reads TGTGCCAGCAGTTATAGCCCACGGGGAACTGAAGCTTTCTTT.

This clone was seen a few times. V and J are TRBV11-2 and TRBJ2-3; 9 positions agree with TRBD1. J was trimmed by 4 bases and V by 8 bases; bases with no gene match: 7. Germline values: CDR1 SGHAT, CDR2 FQNNGV. The CDR3 consists of 14 residues. The CDR3 DNA reads TGTGCCAGCGGACGGACAGGGGCAGCAGATACGCAGTATTTT. The encoded protein is CASGRTGAADTQYF.

The V gene is TRBV25-1, the J gene TRBJ1-1, with D possibly being TRBD1 (6 bases). CDR1 and CDR2 from the germline V gene are MGHDK and SYGVNS. CDR3 size: 16 residues. Trimming took off 2 bases at V and 1 base at J, with 14 bases between the two ends. In DNA, the CDR3 is TGTGCCAGCAGTGAAACCCAGGGGAGTGGGAACACTGAAGCTTTCTTT. Its translation is CASSETQGSGNTEAFF.

The rearrangement joins TRBV29-1 to TRBJ1-3; D may be TRBD1 (5 bases). V lost 0 bases to trimming and J lost 2 bases, with 11 bases between them. The CDR3 runs 15 residues. CDR1 is SQVTM, CDR2 ANQGSEA, per germline. The CDR3 region is CSVEDPRAPGNTIYF. The CDR3 DNA follows: TGCAGCGTTGAAGATCCCAGGGCGCCTGGAAACACCATATATTTT.

The chain recombines TRBV14 with TRBJ1-4, with 7 bases identical to TRBD1. CDR3 length equals 15 residues. Germline CDR1 SGHDN, CDR2 FVKESK. Losses at the gene ends were 2 bases for V and 3 bases for J; bases not matched to a gene: 3. As DNA, the CDR3 is TGTGCCAGCAGCCAAAACAGGGGTGCTAATGAAAAACTGTTTTTT. The encoded protein is CASSQNRGANEKLFF. Using reference TRBV14 and TRBJ1-4 for the parts outside the CDR3, the full variable domain is EAGVTQFPSHSVIEKGQTVTLRCDPISGHDNLYWYRRVMGKEIKFLLHFVKESKQDESGMPNNRFLAERTGGTYSTLKVQPAELEDSGVYFCASSQNRGANEKLFFGSGTQLSVL.